Presented here are 3 T cell receptor beta chains from one specimen sequenced in a study of blood T cell repertoires in COVID-19. Assay used: immunoSEQ multiplex PCR; TCRdb lists only in-frame clones, some missing. Of 250,000 to 350,000 clones detected, about nine tenths appear once; the ten largest clones hold approximately 12%. Specimen: peripheral blood. The source is a woman aged 55-69 years with acute or convalescent COVID-19.

This sequence joins TRBV7-2 and TRBJ2-7; 7 bases agree with TRBD2. Germline loops: CDR1 SGHTA, CDR2 FQGNSA. This CDR3 comprises 13 residues. Trimming cost V 5 bases and J 4 bases; bases outside gene matches: 5. CDR3 sequence reads: CASSESSGYEQYF. CDR3 DNA: TGTGCCAGCAGCGAAAGTAGCGGGTACGAGCAGTACTTC. Variable domain in full (rest from reference TRBV7-2 and TRBJ2-7): GAGVSQSPSNKVTEKGKDVELRCDPISGHTALYWYRQSLGQGLEFLIYFQGNSAPDKSGLPSDRFSAERTGGSVSTLTIQRTQQEDSAVYLCASSESSGYEQYFGPGTRLTVT.

The CDR3 coding sequence is TGCAGCGGGGACAGGGACACTGAAGCTTTCTTT. It encodes CSGDRDTEAFF. The chain couples TRBV29-1 to TRBJ1-1, with TRBD1 identical over 9 bases. The V segment lost 7 bases and the J segment 3 bases; nucleotides outside the gene matches: 0. The CDR3 loop spans 11 amino acids. Germline V lookup: CDR1 SQVTM, CDR2 ANQGSEA. The full variable domain, in which reference TRBV29-1 and TRBJ1-1 provide the parts outside the CDR3, is SAVISQKPSRDICQRGTSLTIQCQVDSQVTMMFWYRQQPGQSLTLIATANQGSEATYESGFVIDKFPISRPNLTFSTLTVSNMSPEDSSIYLCSGDRDTEAFFGQGTRLTVV.

V and J are TRBV10-3 and TRBJ1-1; 8 nucleotides line up with TRBD1. V dropped 6 bases and J dropped 6; count of bases not matched to a gene: 3. The CDR3 length is 12 residues. Per germline, CDR1 ENHRY and CDR2 SYGVKD. The CDR3 DNA sequence: TGTGCCATCAGATTACAGGGGGCTGAAGCTTTCTTT. Amino acid sequence: CAIRLQGAEAFF.